The rows below give T cell receptor beta chains drawn from one sample of a study of shared clonotypes between healthy human individuals. Clones were read by immunoSEQ multiplex PCR, and TCRdb kept only the in-frame ones, dropping some. The table lists some 2,100,000 clones, 95% of them singletons. Sequencing was carried out using naive CD4+ T cells sorted from blood. The receptors stem from a man younger than 35 in good health. Both conserved end residues are part of each CDR3. D genes are given only for firm matches. Clone size, where shown, is once, few, many, or a class for clones that have expanded.

j_gene,len,v_gene,d_gene,abundance,CDR3nt,CDR3aa
TRBJ2-3,14,TRBV7-3,TRBD1,-,TGTGCCAGCAGTCCCGACAGGGGGCTTGCTACGCAGTATTTT,CASSPDRGLATQYF
TRBJ2-2,14,TRBV30,-,-,TGTGCCTGGAGCGGACTGCTGAACACCGGGGAGCTGTTTTTT,CAWSGLLNTGELFF
TRBJ2-3,13,TRBV5-5,TRBD2,-,TGTGCCACCCAGCGGGAGATTACAGATACGCAGTATTTT,CATQREITDTQYF
TRBJ1-4,13,TRBV18,-,-,TGTGCCAGCTCACCAGGGCAGGATGAAAAACTGTTTTTT,CASSPGQDEKLFF
TRBJ1-2,14,TRBV19,TRBD1,-,TGTGCCAGTAGTCCGGGACAGACTTTCTATGGCTACACCTTC,CASSPGQTFYGYTF
TRBJ1-1,17,TRBV5-1,-,-,TGCGCCAGCAGCTTGCTCTGGGAGGGTGGGTTAAACACTGAAGCTTTCTTT,CASSLLWEGGLNTEAFF
TRBJ2-7,13,TRBV5-4,-,-,TGTGCCAGCAGCCTCCCGGACTCCTACGAGCAGTACTTC,CASSLPDSYEQYF
TRBJ1-5,16,TRBV19,-,-,TGTGCCAGTAGTGACACTGGGGGGGTCGGCAATCAGCCCCAGCATTTT,CASSDTGGVGNQPQHF
TRBJ1-2,14,TRBV5-1,TRBD1,-,TGCGCCAGCAGCTTGGATGGGTCAGGGGGCCACCACTTCTTC,CASSLDGSGGHHFF
TRBJ2-2,14,TRBV29-1,-,-,TGCAGCGTTGAAGGGGACATAGGTGCCGGGGAGCTGTTTTTT,CSVEGDIGAGELFF
TRBJ2-3,13,TRBV4-1,-,-,TGCGCCAGCAGTCGCGCGGCCACAGATACGCAGTATTTT,CASSRAATDTQYF
TRBJ1-5,14,TRBV5-6,-,-,TGTGCCAGCAGCTTGGGACACAACAATCAGCCCCAGCATTTT,CASSLGHNNQPQHF
TRBJ2-1,15,TRBV15,-,once,TGTGCCACCAGCCGAGGGGACCCCTCCTACAATGAGCAGTTCTTC,CATSRGDPSYNEQFF
TRBJ2-1,15,TRBV6-5,-,-,TGTGCCAGCAGTTACTCGAAGGGGTCCTACAATGAGCAGTTCTTC,CASSYSKGSYNEQFF
TRBJ1-1,15,TRBV18,-,once,TGTGCCAGCTCACAGAATAGAGAGACGAACACTGAAGCTTTCTTT,CASSQNRETNTEAFF
TRBJ2-7,15,TRBV7-8,TRBD2,few,TGTGCCAGCAGCTTAGAGACTAGCGGGAGCTACGAGCAGTACTTC,CASSLETSGSYEQYF
TRBJ1-4,15,TRBV6-6,-,-,TGTGCCAGCAGAGATGACCCTGTCCCTAATGAAAAACTGTTTTTT,CASRDDPVPNEKLFF
TRBJ2-6,13,TRBV27,-,-,TGTGCCAGCAGGACAGCTGGGGCCAACGTCCTGACTTTC,CASRTAGANVLTF
TRBJ2-5,16,TRBV6-1,TRBD2,-,TGTGCCAGCAGTGAAGGGACTAGCGGGGGCCAAGAGACCCAGTACTTC,CASSEGTSGGQETQYF
TRBJ1-2,15,TRBV30,-,-,TGTGCCCGGAGTGCCGGTGCACCCTCTAACTATGGCTACACCTTC,CARSAGAPSNYGYTF
TRBJ1-1,13,TRBV5-1,-,-,TGCGCCAGCGAGGGACACGAGAACACTGAAGCTTTCTTT,CASEGHENTEAFF
TRBJ1-1,13,TRBV6-5,-,-,TGTGCCAGCCATGACCCCTGGGACACTGAAGCTTTCTTT,CASHDPWDTEAFF
TRBJ2-7,15,TRBV9,TRBD1,-,TGTGCCAGCAGCGTCGGACAGGATAGGCTCTACGAGCAGTACTTC,CASSVGQDRLYEQYF
TRBJ2-1,15,TRBV5-1,-,-,TGCGCCAGCAGCAGCCAAGGGATTTCCTACAATGAGCAGTTCTTC,CASSSQGISYNEQFF
TRBJ2-5,17,TRBV11-2,TRBD2,-,TGTGCCAGCAGCTTGGGGACTAGCGGGGGGGCCCTAGAGACCCAGTACTTC,CASSLGTSGGALETQYF
TRBJ2-1,15,TRBV6-1,-,-,TGTGCCAGCAGTGAAAGAGGTCTAACCTACAATGAGCAGTTCTTC,CASSERGLTYNEQFF
TRBJ2-7,14,TRBV7-2,-,-,TGTGCCAGCAGCTTAGAGTCTATCGGAGGCGAGCAGTACTTC,CASSLESIGGEQYF
TRBJ1-2,14,TRBV5-8,TRBD1,-,TGTGCCAGCAGTGACAGGGTACCAAGCTATGGCTACACCTTC,CASSDRVPSYGYTF
TRBJ2-7,14,TRBV2,TRBD2,-,TGTGCCAGCAGTGAAGTTAGCGGGATTTACGAGCAGTACTTC,CASSEVSGIYEQYF
TRBJ1-4,15,TRBV7-2,TRBD1,-,TGTGCCAGCAGCTTGCGACAGGGGGCGTATGAAAAACTGTTTTTT,CASSLRQGAYEKLFF
TRBJ2-7,15,TRBV10-3,-,-,TGTGCCATCAGTGAGTCGACGCTTCAAACCTACGAGCAGTACTTC,CAISESTLQTYEQYF
TRBJ2-5,16,TRBV11-2,-,-,TGTGCCAGCAGCTTAGGACGAGTGGGGGCGGGAGAGACCCAGTACTTC,CASSLGRVGAGETQYF
TRBJ2-5,15,TRBV5-1,-,-,TGCGCCAGCGGGGTCGGGACCCGAGGGAGTGAGACCCAGTACTTC,CASGVGTRGSETQYF
TRBJ2-1,10,TRBV7-9,-,few,TGTGCCAGCAGCCACAATGAGCAGTTCTTC,CASSHNEQFF
TRBJ2-7,13,TRBV15,-,-,TGTGCCACCAGGGGGGGACCATCCTACGAGCAGTACTTC,CATRGGPSYEQYF
TRBJ1-5,15,TRBV28,TRBD1,once,TGTGCCAGCAGTTCCCGGGACAGGGCGCATCAGCCCCAGCATTTT,CASSSRDRAHQPQHF
TRBJ2-7,13,TRBV6-5,TRBD2,-,TGTGCCAGCAGCTCCCCGGGGGGTTACGAGCAGTACTTC,CASSSPGGYEQYF
TRBJ2-7,14,TRBV5-1,-,-,TGCGCCAGCAGCTTGACGGCTCTCTCCTACGAGCAGTACTTC,CASSLTALSYEQYF
TRBJ2-3,17,TRBV4-3,-,-,TGCGCCAGCAGCCAAGATTGGGGCAGGGGCCACACAGATACGCAGTATTTT,CASSQDWGRGHTDTQYF
TRBJ2-7,12,TRBV29-1,-,-,TGCAGCGTGATCGGCAGAGCCTACGAGCAGTACTTC,CSVIGRAYEQYF
TRBJ2-4,15,TRBV6-1,TRBD1,-,TGTGCCAGCAACCCGACAGGGACCCCCAAAAACATTCAGTACTTC,CASNPTGTPKNIQYF
TRBJ2-3,16,TRBV10-1,TRBD2,-,TGCGCCACCAGACGAGGACTAGCGGGAGCGGGGGATACGCAGTATTTT,CATRRGLAGAGDTQYF
TRBJ2-6,16,TRBV19,-,-,TGTGCCAGTATAAGTCTAATCACCTCTGGGGCCAACGTCCTGACTTTC,CASISLITSGANVLTF
TRBJ2-5,18,TRBV7-4,TRBD2,-,TGTGCCAGCAGCTTCCCCCCTCTAGCGGGAGGGCCTATGGAGACCCAGTACTTC,CASSFPPLAGGPMETQYF
TRBJ1-2,15,TRBV9,TRBD1,-,TGTGCCAGCAGCCCACCGACAGGGGGCGCCTATGGCTACACCTTC,CASSPPTGGAYGYTF
TRBJ1-6,18,TRBV15,-,-,TGTGCCACCAGCAGAGAAGGGAGTTCCGGGCCCTATAATTCACCCCTCCACTTT,CATSREGSSGPYNSPLHF